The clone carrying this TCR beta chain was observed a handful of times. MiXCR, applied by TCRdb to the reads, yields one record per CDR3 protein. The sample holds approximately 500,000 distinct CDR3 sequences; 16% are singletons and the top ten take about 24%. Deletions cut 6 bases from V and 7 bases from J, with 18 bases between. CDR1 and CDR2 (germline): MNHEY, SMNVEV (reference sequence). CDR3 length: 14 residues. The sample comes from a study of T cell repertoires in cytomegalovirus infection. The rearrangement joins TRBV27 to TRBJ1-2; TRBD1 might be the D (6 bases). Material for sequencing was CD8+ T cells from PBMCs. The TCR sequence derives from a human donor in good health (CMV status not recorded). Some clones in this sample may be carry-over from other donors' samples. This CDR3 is CASRNPDSVTGYTF. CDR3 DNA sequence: TGTGCCAGCAGGAACCCGGACAGTGTAACTGGCTACACCTTC.